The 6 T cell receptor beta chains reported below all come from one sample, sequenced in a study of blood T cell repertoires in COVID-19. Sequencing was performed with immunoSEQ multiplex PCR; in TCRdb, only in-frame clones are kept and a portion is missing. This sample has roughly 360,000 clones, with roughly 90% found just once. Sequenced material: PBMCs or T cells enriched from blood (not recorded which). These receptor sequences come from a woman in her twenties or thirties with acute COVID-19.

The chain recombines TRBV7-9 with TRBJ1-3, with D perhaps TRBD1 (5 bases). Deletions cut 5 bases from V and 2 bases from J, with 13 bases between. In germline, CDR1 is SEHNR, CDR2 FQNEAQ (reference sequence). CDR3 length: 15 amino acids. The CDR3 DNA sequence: TGTGCCAGCAGCCAAGGCAGGGCCCCTGGAAACACCATATATTTT. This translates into CASSQGRAPGNTIYF.

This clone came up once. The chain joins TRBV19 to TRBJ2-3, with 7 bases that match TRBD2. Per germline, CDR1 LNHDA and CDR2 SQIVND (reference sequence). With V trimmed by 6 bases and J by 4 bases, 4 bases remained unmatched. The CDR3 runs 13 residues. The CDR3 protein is CASRGGVPDTQYF. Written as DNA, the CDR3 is TGTGCCAGTAGGGGGGGGGTACCAGATACGCAGTATTTT.

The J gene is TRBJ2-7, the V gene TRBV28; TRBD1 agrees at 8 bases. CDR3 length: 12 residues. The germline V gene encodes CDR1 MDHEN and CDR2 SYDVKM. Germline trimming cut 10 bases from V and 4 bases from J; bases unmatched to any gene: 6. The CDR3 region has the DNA TGTGCCACCGGGACAGGCGAATACGAGCAGTACTTC. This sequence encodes CATGTGEYEQYF.

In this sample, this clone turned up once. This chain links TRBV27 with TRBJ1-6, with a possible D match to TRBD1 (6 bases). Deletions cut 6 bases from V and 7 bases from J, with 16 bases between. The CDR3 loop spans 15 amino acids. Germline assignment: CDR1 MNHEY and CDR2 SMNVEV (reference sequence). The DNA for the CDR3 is TGTGCCAGCAGACTAAGTTGGGGGCTGAATTCACCCCTCCACTTT. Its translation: CASRLSWGLNSPLHF.

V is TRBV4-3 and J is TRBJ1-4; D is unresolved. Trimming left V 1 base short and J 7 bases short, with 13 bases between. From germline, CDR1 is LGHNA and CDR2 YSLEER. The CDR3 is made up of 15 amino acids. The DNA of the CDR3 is TGCGCCAGCAGCCAAGTTAGAGGTCGACGTGAAAAACTGTTTTTT. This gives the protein CASSQVRGRREKLFF.

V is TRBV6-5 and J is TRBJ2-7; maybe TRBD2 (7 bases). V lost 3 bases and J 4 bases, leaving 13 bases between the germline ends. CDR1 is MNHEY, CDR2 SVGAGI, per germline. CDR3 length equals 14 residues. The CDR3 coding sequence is TGTGCCAGCAGTTATTCGGGGGGCGATTACGAGCAGTACTTC. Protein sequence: CASSYSGGDYEQYF.